Presented here are 21 T cell receptor beta chains from one specimen sequenced in a study of blood T cells in healthy people across ages. Next came a second PCR, run for about 6 to 12 cycles, which used a sample-barcoded 5' primer along with a J-beta primer mix. Via MiXCR, TCRdb re-called the 5' RACE reads, giving one row per CDR3 protein. This repertoire shows some 550,000 distinct CDR3 sequences, less than 60% found once; its top ten account for around 24%. Sequences were obtained from blood. The receptor source for this set is an elderly man in good health.

In regard to this clonotype: An end of the junction does not agree with germline; a read error may underlie this. The chain is built from TRBV4-3 and TRBJ1-2; D not certain. Per germline, CDR1 LGHNA and CDR2 YSLEER. The CDR3 contains 14 residues. The CDR3 reads CASSQVTANDGYTF. DNA of the CDR3: TGCGCCAGCAGCCAAGTAACGGCTAACGATGGCTACACCTTC.

The J gene is TRBJ2-5, the V gene TRBV9; the D gene is possibly TRBD1 (6 bases). The CDR3 covers 14 residues. Germline-derived CDR1 and CDR2 are SGDLS and YYNGEE. The germline V and J ends were trimmed by 4 bases and 5 bases, with 15 bases remaining between them. In DNA, the CDR3 is TGTGCCAGCAGCCCAATGGGGGCAGTTGAGACCCAGTACTTC. It codes for CASSPMGAVETQYF.

This clonotype was seen a handful of times. The chain uses TRBV20-1 and TRBJ2-4; 8 nucleotides agree with TRBD1. The CDR3 is made up of 13 amino acids. Germline CDR1 and CDR2: DFQATT and SNEGSKA (reference sequence). The CDR3 DNA is TGCAGCGCCAAGGCAGGGGGCCTGAACATTCAGTACTTC. It specifies CSAKAGGLNIQYF.

Here the CDR3 DNA reads TGCAGCGTGAGACAGGGGGCGAGTGAAGCTTTCTTT. Protein product: CSVRQGASEAFF. The genes are TRBV29-1 and TRBJ1-1; TRBD1 aligns across 10 bases. The CDR3 loop spans 12 amino acids. CDR1 is SQVTM, CDR2 ANQGSEA, per germline. V lost 6 bases, J lost 7 bases, and 5 bases stayed unmatched.

This chain joins TRBV4-3 and TRBJ2-7, with D possibly TRBD1 on 6 matching bases. Trimming stripped 0 bases from V and 5 bases from J, with 17 bases between. This CDR3 has 16 amino acids. CDR1 is LGHNA, CDR2 YSLEER, per germline. The CDR3 nucleotides are TGCGCCAGCAGCCAAGATCCAGGGGCATTTTACAACGAGCAGTACTTC. Translated, it gives CASSQDPGAFYNEQYF.

The CDR3 sequence: CASSAGLLNTEAFF. The CDR3 DNA reads as TGTGCCAGCAGCGCGGGGCTCCTGAACACTGAAGCTTTCTTT. The chain links TRBV7-2 to TRBJ1-1, with D perhaps TRBD1 (5 bases). CDR3 length: 14 residues. The V end was cut by 5 bases, the J end by 0 bases, with 10 bases between. Per the germline V gene, CDR1 is SGHTA and CDR2 is FQGNSA.

This sequence joins TRBV4-3 and TRBJ2-7; a weak D match, TRBD2 (6 bases). Germline V CDR1 and CDR2: LGHNA, YSLEER. With 2 bases removed from V and 10 bases from J, the gap between germline ends came to 27 bases. The length of the CDR3 is 17 residues. CDR3 sequence: CASSQMAGVTAGGAQYF. Here the CDR3 DNA reads TGCGCCAGCAGCCAAATGGCGGGCGTAACCGCCGGAGGGGCCCAGTACTTC.

In its sample, this clonotype was seen a few times. The rearrangement links TRBV6-2 or TRBV6-3 to TRBJ2-3; D ambiguous. V was cut by 2 bases and J by 1 base, with 1 base left in between. This CDR3 contains 12 residues. Germline CDR1 reads MNHEY; CDR2 reads SVGEGT. The CDR3 spells CASSYRTDTQYF. DNA of the CDR3: TGTGCCAGCAGTTACCGCACAGATACGCAGTATTTT.

The V and J genes are TRBV7-2 and TRBJ2-7; maybe TRBD2 (6 bases). Trimming cost V 1 base and J 0 bases, with 16 bases left between them. This CDR3 has 17 amino acids. Germline assignment: CDR1 SGHTA and CDR2 FQGNSA. The chain's CDR3 is CASSLDATSSSSYEQYF. The CDR3 nucleotides read TGTGCCAGCAGCTTAGACGCAACTAGCAGCAGCTCCTACGAGCAGTACTTC.

This chain connects TRBV3-1 to TRBJ2-1; D possibly corresponds to TRBD2 (5 bases). Germline CDR1 reads LGHDT; CDR2 reads YNNKEL (reference sequence). The CDR3 is made up of 12 amino acids. Trimming removed 3 bases from V and 13 bases from J, with 13 bases in between. The CDR3 DNA reads TGTGCCAGCAGCCACTTGGAGGAGACCCAGTTCTTC. Its protein product is CASSHLEETQFF.

This clonotype was seen repeatedly, ten times or more. The chain links TRBV29-1 to TRBJ2-1, with TRBD1 matching over 8 bases. The CDR3 totals 12 residues. The germline gives CDR1 SQVTM, CDR2 ANQGSEA. The J segment lost 9 bases and the V segment lost 4 bases, leaving 5 bases of the junction unmatched. CDR3 nucleotides: TGCAGCGTTGGACAGGGGATCCCTGAGCAGTTCTTC. Translating it yields CSVGQGIPEQFF.

This clonotype was seen a single time. Germline and junction disagree at one end, which may indicate a read error. V usage is TRBV5-6 and J usage is TRBJ2-3; TRBD1 matches 10 bases. Germline V gives CDR1 SGHDT, CDR2 YYEEEE. The CDR3 is 18 residues long. DNA for the CDR3: TGTGCCAGCAGCCGCTCTGGCGGGGACAGGGGTGTACCAGAGACGCAGTATTTT. It yields the protein CASSRSGGDRGVPETQYF.

Regarding this clonotype: The junction does not match germline at one end; this may be a read error. The rearrangement joins TRBV12-3 or TRBV12-4 to TRBJ1-4; D may be TRBD1 (6 bases). CDR3 size: 13 residues. Here the CDR3 DNA reads TGTGCCAGCATCAACAGGGAGAATGAACAACTGTTTTTT. The encoded protein is CASINRENEQLFF.

V usage is TRBV7-2 and J usage is TRBJ2-7; D possibly uses TRBD1 or TRBD2 (5 bases each). The end of the DNA fits TRBJ2-5 better, so the J call may be wrong. The CDR3 length is 16 residues. Germline V gene data show CDR1 as SGHTA and CDR2 as FQGNSA. CDR3 sequence (DNA): TGTGCCAGCAGCCAATTATTTGGGCAGGGCGGGGAGACCCAGTACTTC. Translated: CASSQLFGQGGETQYF.

The chain couples TRBV18 to TRBJ1-1, with D possibly being TRBD1 (6 bases). The CDR3 runs 15 residues. V lost 3 bases, J lost 6 bases, and 17 bases lay in between. The V gene's germline CDR1 is KGHSH and CDR2 LQKENI. The CDR3 DNA follows: TGTGCCAGCTCACCGAGGACAGAGATCCACGCTGAAGCTTTCTTT. This encodes CASSPRTEIHAEAFF.

This chain links TRBV7-2 with TRBJ1-5, with no clear D. Germline V lookup: CDR1 SGHTA, CDR2 FQGNSA. The ends were cut back, 1 base at V and 4 bases at J, with 23 bases in the middle. The CDR3 totals 19 residues. The CDR3 loop reads CASSLGADSRFRANQPQHF. CDR3 sequence (DNA): TGTGCCAGCAGCTTAGGGGCCGACTCGAGGTTCCGGGCAAATCAGCCCCAGCATTTT. The full variable domain, completed using reference TRBV7-2 and TRBJ1-5, is GAGVSQSPSNKVTEKGKDVELRCDPISGHTALYWYRQSLGQGLEFLIYFQGNSAPDKSGLPSDRFSAERTGGSVSTLTIQRTQQEDSAVYLCASSLGADSRFRANQPQHFGDGTRLSIL.

The chain combines TRBV7-6 with TRBJ2-3; D uncertain. The CDR3 runs to 15 residues. Trimming shortened V by 5 bases and J by 2 bases, and 14 bases separated the two germline ends. Germline V gene lookup returns CDR1 SGHVS and CDR2 FNYEAQ. The chain's CDR3 is CASSHFSPSTDTQYF. The CDR3 DNA is TGTGCCAGCAGCCACTTCAGTCCCTCCACAGATACGCAGTATTTT. Full variable domain (missing parts from reference TRBV7-6 and TRBJ2-3): GAGVSQSPRYKVTKRGQDVALRCDPISGHVSLYWYRQALGQGPEFLTYFNYEAQQDKSGLPNDRFSAERPEGSISTLTIQRTEQRDSAMYRCASSHFSPSTDTQYFGPGTRLTVL.

The chain couples TRBV2 to TRBJ2-7, with TRBD2 matching 7 bases. The J call is in doubt because the DNA end fits TRBJ2-5 better. CDR3 length: 14 residues. Looked up from germline, CDR1 is SNHLY and CDR2 is FYNNEI. The CDR3 DNA reads as TGTGCCAGCAGAGACGGAGGCGGGGGAGAGACCCAGTACTTC. The encoded protein is CASRDGGGGETQYF.

The chain employs TRBV27 and TRBJ2-7; possible D gene TRBD2, 6 bases. Germline CDR1 is MNHEY and CDR2 is SMNVEV (reference sequence). This CDR3 is 16 amino acids long. The V and J ends lost 0 bases and 0 bases respectively, with 12 bases between them. The CDR3 sequence is CASSLSAAGISYEQYF. CDR3 sequence (DNA): TGTGCCAGCAGTTTATCCGCGGCGGGGATCTCCTACGAGCAGTACTTC.

This chain connects TRBV29-1 to TRBJ2-3; the D gene is possibly TRBD1 (5 bases). V gave up 0 bases and J gave up 0 bases, with 16 bases separating them. Germline V lookup: CDR1 SQVTM, CDR2 ANQGSEA. The CDR3 is 17 amino acids. The CDR3 DNA reads TGCAGCGTTGAAGAGACGTGGGGCAGCTCTAGCACAGATACGCAGTATTTT. Translating it yields CSVEETWGSSSTDTQYF.

The chain employs TRBV9 and TRBJ2-5; 8 bases are a match to TRBD1. Germline CDR1 is SGDLS and CDR2 is YYNGEE. The J segment lost 5 bases and the V segment lost 4 bases, leaving 7 bases of the junction unmatched. The CDR3 runs 14 residues. The CDR3 bases are TGTGCCAGCAGCATAGAGAGGACAGGGGAGACCCAGTACTTC. Amino acid sequence: CASSIERTGETQYF.